This T cell receptor (beta chain) was captured by sequencing in a study of OX40 agonist ivuxolimab in advanced cancers. As for the study in general: Partial response was recorded in three patients: one hepatocellular carcinoma and two cutaneous melanoma cases.

Germline V gives CDR1 MNHNS, CDR2 SASEGT. There are 13 residues in the CDR3. V was clipped by 7 bases and J by 2 bases, with 12 bases between them. Sequencing was performed with immunoSEQ multiplex PCR; in TCRdb, only in-frame clones are kept and a portion is missing. Of some 100,000 clones listed, more than 80% are singletons. The source is an adult with an advanced solid tumor such as melanoma, head and neck, liver or kidney cancer. The chain is built from TRBV6-1 and TRBJ2-7; no firm D call. The sequencing used CD4+ or CD8+ T cells sorted from blood, collected in a trial of the OX40 agonist ivuxolimab. The CDR3, as DNA: TGTGCCAGCATAGTGAGACCCACCTACGAGCAGTACTTC. This encodes CASIVRPTYEQYF.